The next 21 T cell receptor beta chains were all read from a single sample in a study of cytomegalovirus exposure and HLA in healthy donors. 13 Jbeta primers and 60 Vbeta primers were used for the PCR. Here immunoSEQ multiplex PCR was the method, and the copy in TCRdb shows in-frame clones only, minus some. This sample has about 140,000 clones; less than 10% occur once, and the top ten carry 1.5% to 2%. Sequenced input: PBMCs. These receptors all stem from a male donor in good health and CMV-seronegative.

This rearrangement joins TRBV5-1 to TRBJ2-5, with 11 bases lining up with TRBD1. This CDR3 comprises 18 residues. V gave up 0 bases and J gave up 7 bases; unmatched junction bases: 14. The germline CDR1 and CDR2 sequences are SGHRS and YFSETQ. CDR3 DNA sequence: TGCGCCAGCAGCTTGGGATTCCCTCCGGGACAGGGGGAGGGGACCCAGTACTTC. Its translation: CASSLGFPPGQGEGTQYF. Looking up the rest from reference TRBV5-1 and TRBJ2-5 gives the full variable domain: KAGVTQTPRYLIKTRGQQVTLSCSPISGHRSVSWYQQTPGQGLQFLFEYFSETQRNKGNFPGRFSGRQFSNSRSEMNVSTLELGDSALYLCASSLGFPPGQGEGTQYFGPGTRLLVL.

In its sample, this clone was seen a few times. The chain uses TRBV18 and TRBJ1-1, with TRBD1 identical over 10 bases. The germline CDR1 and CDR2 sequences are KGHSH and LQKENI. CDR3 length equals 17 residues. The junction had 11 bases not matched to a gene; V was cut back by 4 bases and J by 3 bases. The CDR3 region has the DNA TGTGCCAGCTCACTACGCCGGGACAGGGGTTCGGACACTGAAGCTTTCTTT. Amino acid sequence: CASSLRRDRGSDTEAFF.

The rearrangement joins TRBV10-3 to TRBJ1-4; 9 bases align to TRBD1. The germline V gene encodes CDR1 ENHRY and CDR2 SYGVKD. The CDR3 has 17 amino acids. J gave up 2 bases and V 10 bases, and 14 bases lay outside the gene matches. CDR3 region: CATGGQGRQGTNEKLFF. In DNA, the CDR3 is TGTGCCACGGGCGGACAGGGGAGGCAGGGGACTAATGAAAAACTGTTTTTT.

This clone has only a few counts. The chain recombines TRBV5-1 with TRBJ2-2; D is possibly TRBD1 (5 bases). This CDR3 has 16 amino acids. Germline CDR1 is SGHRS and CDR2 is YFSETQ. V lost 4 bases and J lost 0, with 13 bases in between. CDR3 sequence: CASSKNRQTNTGELFF. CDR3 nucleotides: TGCGCCAGCAGCAAAAACCGACAGACGAACACCGGGGAGCTGTTTTTT.

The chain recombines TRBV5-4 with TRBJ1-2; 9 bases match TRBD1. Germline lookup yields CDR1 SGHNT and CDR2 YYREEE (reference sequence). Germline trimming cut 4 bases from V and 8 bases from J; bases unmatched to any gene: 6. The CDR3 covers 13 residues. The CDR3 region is CASSGDRGYGYTF. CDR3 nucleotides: TGTGCCAGCAGCGGCGACAGGGGGTACGGCTACACCTTC.

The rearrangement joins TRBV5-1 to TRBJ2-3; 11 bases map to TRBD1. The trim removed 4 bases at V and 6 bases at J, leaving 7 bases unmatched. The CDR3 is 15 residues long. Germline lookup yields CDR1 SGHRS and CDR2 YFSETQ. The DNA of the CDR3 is TGCGCCAGCAGCCGGGACAGGGGGGTGTTCGATACGCAGTATTTT. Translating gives CASSRDRGVFDTQYF.

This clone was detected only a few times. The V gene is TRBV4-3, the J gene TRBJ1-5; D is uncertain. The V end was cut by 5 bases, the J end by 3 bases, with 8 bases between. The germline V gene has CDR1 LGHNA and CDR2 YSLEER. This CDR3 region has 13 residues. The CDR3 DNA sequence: TGCGCCAGCAGCTCGAGTCACAATCAGCCCCAGCATTTT. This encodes CASSSSHNQPQHF.

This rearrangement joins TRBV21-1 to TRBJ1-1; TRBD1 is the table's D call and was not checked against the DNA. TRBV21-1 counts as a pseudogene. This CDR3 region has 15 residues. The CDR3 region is CAPYNRDSLNTEAFF. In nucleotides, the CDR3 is TGTGCCCCCTATAATAGGGACAGCCTGAACACTGAAGCTTTCTTT.

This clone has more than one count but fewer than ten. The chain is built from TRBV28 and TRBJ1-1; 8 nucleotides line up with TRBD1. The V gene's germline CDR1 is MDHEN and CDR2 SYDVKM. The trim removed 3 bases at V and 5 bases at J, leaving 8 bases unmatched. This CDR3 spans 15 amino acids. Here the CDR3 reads CASSFFGQGVTEAFF. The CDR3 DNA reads TGTGCCAGCAGTTTCTTCGGACAGGGAGTAACTGAAGCTTTCTTT.

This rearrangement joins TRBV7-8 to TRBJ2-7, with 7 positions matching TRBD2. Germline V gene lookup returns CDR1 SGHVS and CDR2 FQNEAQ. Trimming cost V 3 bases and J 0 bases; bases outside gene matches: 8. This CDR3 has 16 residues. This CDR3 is CASSFFSGDDSYEQYF. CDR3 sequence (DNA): TGTGCCAGCAGCTTCTTCAGCGGGGATGACTCCTACGAGCAGTACTTC.

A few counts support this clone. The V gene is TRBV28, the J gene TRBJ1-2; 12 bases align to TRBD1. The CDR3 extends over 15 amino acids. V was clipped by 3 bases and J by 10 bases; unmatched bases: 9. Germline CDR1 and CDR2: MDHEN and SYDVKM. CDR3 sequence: CASSFWGQGARAYTF. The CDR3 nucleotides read TGTGCCAGCAGTTTCTGGGGACAGGGGGCGCGAGCCTACACCTTC.

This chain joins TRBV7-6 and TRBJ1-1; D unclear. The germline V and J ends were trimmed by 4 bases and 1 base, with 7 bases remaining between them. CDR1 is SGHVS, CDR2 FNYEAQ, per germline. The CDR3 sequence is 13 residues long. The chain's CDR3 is CASSYTRNTEAFF. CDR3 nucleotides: TGTGCCAGCAGCTACACCCGGAACACTGAAGCTTTCTTT.

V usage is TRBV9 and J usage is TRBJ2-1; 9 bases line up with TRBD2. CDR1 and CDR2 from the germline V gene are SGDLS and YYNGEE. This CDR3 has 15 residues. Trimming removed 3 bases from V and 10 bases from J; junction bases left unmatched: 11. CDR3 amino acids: CASSALAGGPEEQFF. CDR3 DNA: TGTGCCAGCAGCGCCTTGGCGGGAGGGCCCGAAGAGCAGTTCTTC.

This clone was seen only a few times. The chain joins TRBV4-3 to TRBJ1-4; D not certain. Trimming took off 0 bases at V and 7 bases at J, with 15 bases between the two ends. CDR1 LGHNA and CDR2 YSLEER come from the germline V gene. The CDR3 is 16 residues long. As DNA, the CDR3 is TGCGCCAGCAGCCAAGATAGCTCGCGGGCCACTGAAAAACTGTTTTTT. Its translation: CASSQDSSRATEKLFF.

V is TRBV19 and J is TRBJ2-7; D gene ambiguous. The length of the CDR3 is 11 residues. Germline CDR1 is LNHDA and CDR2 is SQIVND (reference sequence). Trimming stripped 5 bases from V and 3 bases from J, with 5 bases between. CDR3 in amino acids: CASSQDYEQYF. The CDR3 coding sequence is TGTGCCAGTAGTCAGGACTACGAGCAGTACTTC.

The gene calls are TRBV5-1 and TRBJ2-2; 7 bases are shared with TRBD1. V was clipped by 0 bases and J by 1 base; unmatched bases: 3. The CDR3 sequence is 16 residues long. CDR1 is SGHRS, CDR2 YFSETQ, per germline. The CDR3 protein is CASSLVGTVNTGELFF. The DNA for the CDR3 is TGCGCCAGCAGCTTGGTGGGGACAGTGAACACCGGGGAGCTGTTTTTT.

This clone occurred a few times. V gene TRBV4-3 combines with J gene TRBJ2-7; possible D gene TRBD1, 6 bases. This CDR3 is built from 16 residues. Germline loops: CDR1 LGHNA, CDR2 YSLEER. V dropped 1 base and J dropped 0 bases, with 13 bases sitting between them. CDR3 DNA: TGCGCCAGCAGCCAAGCGACCGGACAGATCTCCTACGAGCAGTACTTC. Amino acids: CASSQATGQISYEQYF.

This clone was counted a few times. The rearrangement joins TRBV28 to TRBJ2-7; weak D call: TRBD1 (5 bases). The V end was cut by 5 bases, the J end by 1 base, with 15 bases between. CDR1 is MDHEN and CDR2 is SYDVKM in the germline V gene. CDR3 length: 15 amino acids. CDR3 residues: CASSLTLSGSYEQYF. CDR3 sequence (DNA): TGTGCCAGCAGTCTAACGCTGTCAGGGTCCTACGAGCAGTACTTC.

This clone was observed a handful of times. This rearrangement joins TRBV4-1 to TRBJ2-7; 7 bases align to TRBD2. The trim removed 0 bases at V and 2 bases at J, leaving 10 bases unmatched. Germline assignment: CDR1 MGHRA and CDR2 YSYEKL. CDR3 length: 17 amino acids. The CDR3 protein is CASSQDFVSGATYEQYF. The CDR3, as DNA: TGCGCCAGCAGCCAAGATTTTGTCAGCGGGGCAACCTACGAGCAGTACTTC.

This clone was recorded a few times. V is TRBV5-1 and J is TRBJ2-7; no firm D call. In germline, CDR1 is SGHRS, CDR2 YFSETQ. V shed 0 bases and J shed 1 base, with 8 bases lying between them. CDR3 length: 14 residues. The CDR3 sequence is CASSLATGSYEQYF. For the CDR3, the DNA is TGCGCCAGCAGCTTGGCTACCGGGTCCTACGAGCAGTACTTC.

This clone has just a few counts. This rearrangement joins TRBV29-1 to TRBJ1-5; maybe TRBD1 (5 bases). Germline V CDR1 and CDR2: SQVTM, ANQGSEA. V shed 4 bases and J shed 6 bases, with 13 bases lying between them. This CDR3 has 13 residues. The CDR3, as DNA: TGCAGCGTTGGCCAGGGAATAGGTCAGCCCCAGCATTTT. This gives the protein CSVGQGIGQPQHF. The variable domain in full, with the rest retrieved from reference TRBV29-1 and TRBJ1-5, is SAVISQKPSRDICQRGTSLTIQCQVDSQVTMMFWYRQQPGQSLTLIATANQGSEATYESGFVIDKFPISRPNLTFSTLTVSNMSPEDSSIYLCSVGQGIGQPQHFGDGTRLSIL.